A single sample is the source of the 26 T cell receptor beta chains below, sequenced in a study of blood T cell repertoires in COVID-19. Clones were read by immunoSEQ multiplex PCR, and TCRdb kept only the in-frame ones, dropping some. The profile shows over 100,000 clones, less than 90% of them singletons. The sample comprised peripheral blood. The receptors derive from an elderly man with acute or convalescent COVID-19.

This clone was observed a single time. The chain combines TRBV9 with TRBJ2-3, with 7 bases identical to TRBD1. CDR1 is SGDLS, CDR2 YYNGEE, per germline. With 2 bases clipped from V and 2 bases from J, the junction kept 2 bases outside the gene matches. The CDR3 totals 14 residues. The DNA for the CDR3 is TGTGCCAGCAGCGTGGGGACAGACACAGATACGCAGTATTTT. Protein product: CASSVGTDTDTQYF.

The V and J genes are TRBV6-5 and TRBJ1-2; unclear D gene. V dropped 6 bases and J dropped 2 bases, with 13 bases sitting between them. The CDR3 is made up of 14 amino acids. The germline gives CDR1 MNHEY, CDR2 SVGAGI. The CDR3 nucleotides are TGTGCCAGCAGGACCGGGATCGGAAACTATGGCTACACCTTC. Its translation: CASRTGIGNYGYTF.

In DNA, the CDR3 is TGTGCCAGCAGCCAAGATAGCGGCAGGAGCTATGGCTACACCTTC. It encodes CASSQDSGRSYGYTF. J is TRBJ1-2 and V is TRBV3-1 (or the pseudogene TRBV3-2); D not certain. V lost 0 bases and J lost 4, with 12 bases in between. CDR1 is LGHDT, CDR2 YNNKEL, per germline (reference sequence). CDR3 length: 15 amino acids.

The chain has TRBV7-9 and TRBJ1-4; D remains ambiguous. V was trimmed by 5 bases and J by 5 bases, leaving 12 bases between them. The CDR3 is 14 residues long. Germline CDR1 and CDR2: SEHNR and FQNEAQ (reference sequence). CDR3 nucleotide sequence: TGTGCCAGCAGCCAATCTATTGTAAATGAAAAACTGTTTTTT. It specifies CASSQSIVNEKLFF.

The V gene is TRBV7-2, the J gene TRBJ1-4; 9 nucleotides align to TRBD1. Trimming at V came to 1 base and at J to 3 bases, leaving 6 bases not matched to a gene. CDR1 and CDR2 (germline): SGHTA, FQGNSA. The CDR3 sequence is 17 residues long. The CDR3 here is CASSLGTGGLANEKLFF. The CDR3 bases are TGTGCCAGCAGCTTAGGAACAGGGGGCCTGGCTAATGAAAAACTGTTTTTT. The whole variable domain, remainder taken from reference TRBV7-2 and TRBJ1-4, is GAGVSQSPSNKVTEKGKDVELRCDPISGHTALYWYRQSLGQGLEFLIYFQGNSAPDKSGLPSDRFSAERTGGSVSTLTIQRTQQEDSAVYLCASSLGTGGLANEKLFFGSGTQLSVL.

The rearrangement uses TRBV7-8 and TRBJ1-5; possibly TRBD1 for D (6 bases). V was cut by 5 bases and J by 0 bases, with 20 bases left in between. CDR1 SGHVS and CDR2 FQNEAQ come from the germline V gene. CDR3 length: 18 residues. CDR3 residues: CASSPGRQGSYSNQPQHF. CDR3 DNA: TGTGCCAGCAGCCCGGGGCGGCAGGGGAGTTATAGCAATCAGCCCCAGCATTTT.

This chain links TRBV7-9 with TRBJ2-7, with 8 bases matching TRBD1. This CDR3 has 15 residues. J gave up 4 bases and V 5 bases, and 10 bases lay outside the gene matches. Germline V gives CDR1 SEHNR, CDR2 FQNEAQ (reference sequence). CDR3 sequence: CASSPLMTGVYEQYF. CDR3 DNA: TGTGCCAGCAGCCCCCTCATGACAGGGGTATACGAGCAGTACTTC.

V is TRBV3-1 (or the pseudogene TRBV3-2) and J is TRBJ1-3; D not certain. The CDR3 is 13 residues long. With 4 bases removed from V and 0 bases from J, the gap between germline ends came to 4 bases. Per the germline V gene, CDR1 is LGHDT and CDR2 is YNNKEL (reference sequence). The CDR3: CASSPSSGNTIYF. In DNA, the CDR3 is TGTGCCAGCAGCCCTAGCTCTGGAAACACCATATATTTT.

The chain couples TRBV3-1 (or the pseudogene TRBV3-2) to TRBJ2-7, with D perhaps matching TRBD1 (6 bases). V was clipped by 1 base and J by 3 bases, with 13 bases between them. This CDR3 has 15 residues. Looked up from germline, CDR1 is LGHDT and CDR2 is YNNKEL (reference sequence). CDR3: CASSQGWGHDYEQYF. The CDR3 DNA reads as TGTGCCAGCAGCCAAGGGTGGGGACACGACTACGAGCAGTACTTC.

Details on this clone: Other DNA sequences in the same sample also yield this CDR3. The CDR3 sequence: CASSLTGGTEAFF. The CDR3 DNA is TGTGCCAGCAGCCTAACAGGGGGCACTGAAGCTTTCTTT. The chain links TRBV11-2 to TRBJ1-1, with TRBD1 matching over 8 bases. CDR1 SGHAT and CDR2 FQNNGV come from the germline V gene. The CDR3 spans 13 residues. Trimming took 5 bases from V and 4 from J; bases not matched to a gene: 3.

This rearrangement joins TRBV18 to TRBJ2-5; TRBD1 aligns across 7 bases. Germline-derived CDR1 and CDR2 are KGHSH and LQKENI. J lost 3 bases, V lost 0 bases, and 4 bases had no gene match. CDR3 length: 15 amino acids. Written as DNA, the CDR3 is TGTGCCAGCTCACCACCGACAGGGTGGGAAGAGACCCAGTACTTC. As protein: CASSPPTGWEETQYF. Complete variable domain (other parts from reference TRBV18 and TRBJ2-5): NAGVMQNPRHLVRRRGQEARLRCSPMKGHSHVYWYRQLPEEGLKFMVYLQKENIIDESGMPKERFSAEFPKEGPSILRIQQVVRGDSAAYFCASSPPTGWEETQYFGPGTRLLVL.

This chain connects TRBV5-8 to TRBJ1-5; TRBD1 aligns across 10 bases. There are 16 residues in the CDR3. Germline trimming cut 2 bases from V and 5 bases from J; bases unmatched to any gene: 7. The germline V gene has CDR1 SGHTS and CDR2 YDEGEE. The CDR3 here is CASSFEPGQGYQPQHF. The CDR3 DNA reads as TGTGCCAGCAGCTTCGAACCGGGACAGGGGTATCAGCCCCAGCATTTT.

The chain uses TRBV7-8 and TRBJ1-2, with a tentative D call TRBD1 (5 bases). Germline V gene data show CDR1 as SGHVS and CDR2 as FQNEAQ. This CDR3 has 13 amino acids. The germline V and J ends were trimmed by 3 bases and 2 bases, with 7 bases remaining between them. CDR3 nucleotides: TGTGCCAGCAGCTTGGCAGGGAACTATGGCTACACCTTC. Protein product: CASSLAGNYGYTF.

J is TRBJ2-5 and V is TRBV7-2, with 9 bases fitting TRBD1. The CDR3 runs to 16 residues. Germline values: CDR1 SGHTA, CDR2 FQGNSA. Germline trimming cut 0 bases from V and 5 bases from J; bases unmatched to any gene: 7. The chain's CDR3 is CASSLAGTGYWETQYF. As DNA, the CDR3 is TGTGCCAGCAGCTTAGCGGGGACAGGGTATTGGGAGACCCAGTACTTC.

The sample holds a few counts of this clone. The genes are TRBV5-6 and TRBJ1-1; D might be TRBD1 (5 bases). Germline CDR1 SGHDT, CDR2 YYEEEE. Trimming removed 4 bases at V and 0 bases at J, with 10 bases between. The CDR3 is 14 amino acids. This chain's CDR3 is CASSPDTMNTEAFF. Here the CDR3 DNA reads TGTGCCAGCAGCCCGGACACCATGAACACTGAAGCTTTCTTT.

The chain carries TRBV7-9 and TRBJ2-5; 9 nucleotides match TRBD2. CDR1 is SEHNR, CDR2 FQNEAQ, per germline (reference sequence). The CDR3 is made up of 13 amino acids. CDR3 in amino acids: CSGASGNQETQYF. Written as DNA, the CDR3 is TGTAGCGGGGCTAGCGGGAACCAAGAGACCCAGTACTTC.

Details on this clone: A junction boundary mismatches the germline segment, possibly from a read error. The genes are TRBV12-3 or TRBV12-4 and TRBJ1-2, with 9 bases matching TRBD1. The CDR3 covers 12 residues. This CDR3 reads CASSWGDRDISF. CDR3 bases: TGTGCCAGCAGCTGGGGGGACAGGGATATCTCCTTC.

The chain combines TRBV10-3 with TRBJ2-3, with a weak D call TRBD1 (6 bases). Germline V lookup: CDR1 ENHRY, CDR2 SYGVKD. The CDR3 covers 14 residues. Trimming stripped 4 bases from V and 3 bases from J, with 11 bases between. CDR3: CAISAGAVTDTQYF. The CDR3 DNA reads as TGTGCCATCAGTGCAGGGGCGGTAACAGATACGCAGTATTTT.

CDR3 loop: CASSRGNRDRDTEAFF. The CDR3 DNA reads as TGCGCCAGCAGCCGCGGAAACCGGGACAGGGATACTGAAGCTTTCTTT. The J gene is TRBJ1-1, the V gene TRBV5-1; 9 bases are a match to TRBD1. Germline V gives CDR1 SGHRS, CDR2 YFSETQ. The V segment lost 4 bases and the J segment 5 bases; nucleotides outside the gene matches: 12. This CDR3 is 16 amino acids long. Based on the CDR3 plus reference TRBV5-1 and TRBJ1-1, the full variable domain is KAGVTQTPRYLIKTRGQQVTLSCSPISGHRSVSWYQQTPGQGLQFLFEYFSETQRNKGNFPGRFSGRQFSNSRSEMNVSTLELGDSALYLCASSRGNRDRDTEAFFGQGTRLTVV.

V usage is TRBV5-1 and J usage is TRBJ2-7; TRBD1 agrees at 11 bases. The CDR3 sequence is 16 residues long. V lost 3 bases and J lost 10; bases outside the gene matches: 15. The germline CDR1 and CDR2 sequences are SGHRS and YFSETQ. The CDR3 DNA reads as TGCGCCAGCAGCTCGACCGGGACAGGGGGTCGTACCCTACAGTACTTC. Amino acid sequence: CASSSTGTGGRTLQYF.

The CDR3 is CASSPAGREVQNEQFF. The CDR3 coding sequence is TGTGCCAGCAGCCCCGCAGGGCGGGAGGTGCAAAATGAGCAGTTCTTC. The chain has TRBV21-1 and TRBJ2-1; the table's D gene call, TRBD2, was not cross checked with the DNA. TRBV21-1 is reported as a pseudogene. The CDR3 is 16 residues long.

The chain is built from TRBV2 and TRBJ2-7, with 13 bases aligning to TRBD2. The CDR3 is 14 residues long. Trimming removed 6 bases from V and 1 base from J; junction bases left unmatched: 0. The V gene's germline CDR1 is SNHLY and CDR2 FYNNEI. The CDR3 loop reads CASRTSGGSYEQYF. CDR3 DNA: TGTGCCAGCAGGACTAGCGGGGGGTCCTACGAGCAGTACTTC.

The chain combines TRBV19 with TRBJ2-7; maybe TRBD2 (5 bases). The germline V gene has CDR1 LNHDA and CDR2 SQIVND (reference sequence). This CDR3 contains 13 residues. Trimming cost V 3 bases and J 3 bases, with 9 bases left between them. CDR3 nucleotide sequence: TGTGCCAGTAGTATGGAGGACGGCTACGAGCAGTACTTC. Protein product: CASSMEDGYEQYF.

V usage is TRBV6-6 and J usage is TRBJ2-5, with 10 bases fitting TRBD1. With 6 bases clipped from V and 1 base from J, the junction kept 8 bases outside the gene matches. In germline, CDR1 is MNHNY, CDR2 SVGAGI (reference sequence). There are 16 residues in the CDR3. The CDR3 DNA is TGTGCCAGCAGAAGCGGGGACAGGGGATTCCAAGAGACCCAGTACTTC. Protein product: CASRSGDRGFQETQYF.

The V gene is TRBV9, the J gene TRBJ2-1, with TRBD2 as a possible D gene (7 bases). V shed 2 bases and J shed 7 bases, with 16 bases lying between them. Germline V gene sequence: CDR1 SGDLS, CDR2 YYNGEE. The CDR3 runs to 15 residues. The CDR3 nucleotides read TGTGCCAGCAGCGTCACCGCCGGGGGGCCGAATGAGCAGTTCTTC. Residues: CASSVTAGGPNEQFF.

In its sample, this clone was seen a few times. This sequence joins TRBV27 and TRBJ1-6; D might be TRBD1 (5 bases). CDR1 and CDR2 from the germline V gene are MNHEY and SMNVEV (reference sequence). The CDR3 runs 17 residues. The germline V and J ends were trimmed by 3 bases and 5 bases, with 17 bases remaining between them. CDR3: CASSFGAGIFNNSPLHF. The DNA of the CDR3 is TGTGCCAGCAGTTTTGGGGCCGGAATCTTTAATAATTCACCCCTCCACTTT.